This T cell receptor (beta chain) was sequenced for a study of blood T cells in healthy people across ages. Trimming stripped 5 bases from V and 0 bases from J, with 14 bases between. This CDR3 has 15 residues. Germline values: CDR1 SEHNR, CDR2 FQNEAQ (reference sequence). This clonotype was seen more than once but under ten times. Sample-barcoded 5' priming and a J-beta primer mix drove a second PCR of about 6 to 12 cycles. From the 5' RACE reads, TCRdb called clonotypes with MiXCR, one entry per CDR3 protein. The sample lists roughly 800,000 distinct CDR3 sequences; 35% to 40% were seen once. The receptor comes from a man aged 18 to 35 in good health. Material: blood. The chain uses TRBV7-9 and TRBJ2-7; weak D call: TRBD2 (6 bases). The CDR3 region is CASSLGLFSSYEQYF. The CDR3 coding sequence is TGTGCCAGCAGCCTCGGACTATTTAGCTCCTACGAGCAGTACTTC. The full variable domain, completed using reference TRBV7-9 and TRBJ2-7, is DTGVSQNPRHKITKRGQNVTFRCDPISEHNRLYWYRQTLGQGPEFLTYFQNEAQLEKSRLLSDRFSAERPKGSFSTLEIQRTEQGDSAMYLCASSLGLFSSYEQYFGPGTRLTVT.